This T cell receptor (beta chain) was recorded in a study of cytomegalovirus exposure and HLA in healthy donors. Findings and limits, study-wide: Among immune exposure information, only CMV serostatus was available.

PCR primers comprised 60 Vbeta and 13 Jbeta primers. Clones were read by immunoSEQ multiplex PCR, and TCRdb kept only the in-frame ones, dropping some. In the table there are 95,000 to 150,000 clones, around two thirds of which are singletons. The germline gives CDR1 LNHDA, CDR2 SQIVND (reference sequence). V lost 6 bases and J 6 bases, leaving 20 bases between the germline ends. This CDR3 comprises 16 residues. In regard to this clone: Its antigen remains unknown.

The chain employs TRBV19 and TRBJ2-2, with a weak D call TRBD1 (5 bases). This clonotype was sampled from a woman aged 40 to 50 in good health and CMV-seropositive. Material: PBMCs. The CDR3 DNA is TGTGCCAGTAGCACGTCCTGGGGCCTCGGATCCGGGGAGCTGTTTTTT. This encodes CASSTSWGLGSGELFF.